These 2 T cell receptor beta chains share one sample of origin, sequenced in a study of cytomegalovirus exposure and HLA in healthy donors. Amplification used 60 Vbeta primers and 13 Jbeta primers. Profiled with immunoSEQ multiplex PCR; TCRdb holds only in-frame clones, not every one. The table shows 170,000 or so clones, with just over 75% occurring only once. Sequencing was carried out using PBMCs. The receptors derive from a woman aged 55-75 years in good health and CMV-seropositive.

The genes are TRBV27 and TRBJ2-5; 15 bases fit TRBD2. In germline, CDR1 is MNHEY, CDR2 SMNVEV (reference sequence). The J segment lost 11 bases and the V segment lost 8 bases, leaving 9 bases of the junction unmatched. This CDR3 has 14 amino acids. DNA for the CDR3: TGTGCCAGCGGACTAGCGGGAGGGCGTCGGGAGCAGTACTTC. Residues: CASGLAGGRREQYF.

The genes are TRBV7-2 and TRBJ1-6; D call uncertain. The V gene lost 3 bases and the J gene lost 10 bases, with 16 bases spanning the gap. The CDR3 totals 15 residues. CDR1 SGHTA and CDR2 FQGNSA come from the germline V gene. The CDR3 DNA sequence: TGTGCCAGCAGCTTGAGGGTGGGGTTTGACTCACCCCTCCACTTT. Amino acids: CASSLRVGFDSPLHF.